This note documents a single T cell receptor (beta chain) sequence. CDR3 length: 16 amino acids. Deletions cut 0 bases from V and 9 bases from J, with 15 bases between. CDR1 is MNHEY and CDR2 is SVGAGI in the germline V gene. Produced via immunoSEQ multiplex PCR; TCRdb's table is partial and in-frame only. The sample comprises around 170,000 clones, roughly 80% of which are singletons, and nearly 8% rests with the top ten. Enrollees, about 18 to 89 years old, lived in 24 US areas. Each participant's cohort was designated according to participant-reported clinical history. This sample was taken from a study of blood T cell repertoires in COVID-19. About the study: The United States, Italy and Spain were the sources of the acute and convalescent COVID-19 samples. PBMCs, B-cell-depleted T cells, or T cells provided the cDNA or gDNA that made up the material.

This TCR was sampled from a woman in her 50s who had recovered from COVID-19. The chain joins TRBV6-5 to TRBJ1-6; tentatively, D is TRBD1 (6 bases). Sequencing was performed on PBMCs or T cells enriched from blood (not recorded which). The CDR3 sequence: CASSYSTPGAGSPLHF. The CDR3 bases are TGTGCCAGCAGTTACTCGACTCCAGGGGCTGGTTCACCCCTCCACTTT.